Following are 17 T cell receptor beta chains from one sample sequenced in a study of identical twins. TCRdb called the 5' RACE reads again in MiXCR, with one record for every CDR3 protein. Counted here are just under 550,000 distinct CDR3 sequences, 15% occurring once; the ten biggest clones make up 0.44%. The sample also formed part of further work on yellow fever vaccine responses in identical twins.

What was sequenced was CD4+ T cells sorted from blood. All receptors derive from a woman aged 18-35 years in good health.

This clonotype came up a few times. V and J are TRBV6-2 or TRBV6-3 and TRBJ2-3; no clear D. There are 12 residues in the CDR3. Trimming shortened V by 2 bases and J by 7 bases, and 7 bases separated the two germline ends. The germline CDR1 and CDR2 sequences are MNHEY and SVGEGT. CDR3 DNA: TGTGCCAGCAGTTACAACAGTAATACGCAGTATTTT. This translates into CASSYNSNTQYF.

The rearrangement uses TRBV28 and TRBJ1-5, with TRBD1 matching over 8 bases. This CDR3 comprises 15 residues. Losses at the gene ends were 2 bases for V and 5 bases for J; bases not matched to a gene: 5. Germline-derived CDR1 and CDR2 are MDHEN and SYDVKM. CDR3 in amino acids: CASSLPLQGDQPQHF. For the CDR3, the DNA is TGTGCCAGCAGTTTACCGTTACAGGGGGATCAGCCCCAGCATTTT.

Only a few counts were recorded for this clonotype. V and J are TRBV28 and TRBJ1-3; D remains unclear. The CDR3 consists of 13 residues. CDR1 and CDR2 (germline): MDHEN, SYDVKM. V was pared by 4 bases and J by 8 bases, with 12 bases between. Here the CDR3 DNA reads TGTGCCAGCAGTTCAGGACGGGGAGACACCATATATTTT. Its translation: CASSSGRGDTIYF.

This clonotype was found a few times. The chain employs TRBV19 and TRBJ2-7, with TRBD1 identical over 7 bases. With 5 bases clipped from V and 2 bases from J, the junction kept 9 bases outside the gene matches. CDR1 and CDR2 from the germline V gene are LNHDA and SQIVND (reference sequence). The CDR3 extends over 15 amino acids. The CDR3 loop reads CASSLTGAPTYEQYV. The CDR3 DNA reads as TGTGCCAGTAGTCTTACAGGGGCTCCCACCTACGAGCAGTACGTC.

This clonotype was seen a few times. J is TRBJ1-2 and V is TRBV18; D gene unclear. The CDR3 has 14 residues. Germline V CDR1 and CDR2: KGHSH, LQKENI. The V end lost 1 base, the J end lost 4 bases, and 10 bases lay between the germline ends. The CDR3 bases are TGTGCCAGCTCACCACTTACAGCCCTCTATGGCTACACCTTC. Residues: CASSPLTALYGYTF.

The chain uses TRBV12-3 or TRBV12-4 and TRBJ2-3; 10 bases agree with TRBD2. CDR3 size: 14 residues. J was trimmed by 9 bases and V by 6 bases; bases with no gene match: 9. The CDR3 DNA reads TGTGCCAGCAGGTGGACTAGCGGTCGGGGGACGCAGTATTTT. Amino acids: CASRWTSGRGTQYF.

The chain couples TRBV12-3 or TRBV12-4 to TRBJ2-7, with D uncertain. V lost 4 bases to trimming and J lost 0 bases, with 7 bases between them. The CDR3 has 13 residues. CDR3 DNA sequence: TGTGCCAGCAGTTCCACCCCCTCCTACGAGCAGTACTTC. Translated, it gives CASSSTPSYEQYF.

The chain combines TRBV7-2 with TRBJ2-3; TRBD1 might be the D (6 bases). The CDR3 consists of 15 residues. Between the trimmed V and J ends, which lost 2 bases and 2 bases, there was a span of 11 bases. CDR1 SGHTA and CDR2 FQGNSA come from the germline V gene. The CDR3 DNA follows: TGTGCCAGCAGCTTAAGGAGGACAGTCACAGATACGCAGTATTTT. Translation gives CASSLRRTVTDTQYF.

This clonotype has only a few counts. The rearrangement links TRBV9 to TRBJ1-1; D is possibly TRBD1 (6 bases). Germline lookup yields CDR1 SGDLS and CDR2 YYNGEE. Trimming left V 4 bases short and J 3 bases short, with 10 bases between. CDR3 size: 13 residues. CDR3 DNA sequence: TGTGCCAGCAGCCAGGGGCTTTACACTGAAGCTTTCTTT. Its translation: CASSQGLYTEAFF.

The V call is TRBV27, the J call TRBJ2-5, with D perhaps being TRBD1 or TRBD2 (5 bases each). The germline CDR1 and CDR2 sequences are MNHEY and SMNVEV (reference sequence). This CDR3 is built from 14 residues. The V end was cut by 5 bases, the J end by 5 bases, with 15 bases between. The CDR3 DNA sequence: TGTGCCAGCAGTCCTTTCGACTGGGGGGAGACCCAGTACTTC. This encodes CASSPFDWGETQYF.

There are a few counts of this clonotype. The rearrangement links TRBV12-3 or TRBV12-4 to TRBJ2-2; 10 positions match TRBD2. With V trimmed by 6 bases and J by 5 bases, 6 bases remained unmatched. The CDR3 consists of 15 residues. The CDR3 here is CASRTSGKGTGELFF. The CDR3 DNA sequence: TGTGCCAGCAGAACTAGCGGGAAGGGTACCGGGGAGCTGTTTTTT.

The J gene is TRBJ1-1, the V gene TRBV29-1; weak D call: TRBD1 (5 bases). Per the germline V gene, CDR1 is SQVTM and CDR2 is ANQGSEA. The CDR3 consists of 14 residues. V was trimmed by 4 bases and J by 0 bases, leaving 12 bases between them. This CDR3 is CSVVRDSVNTEAFF. CDR3 bases: TGCAGCGTTGTCAGGGATTCAGTGAACACTGAAGCTTTCTTT. Together with reference TRBV29-1 and TRBJ1-1, the CDR3 gives the full variable domain: SAVISQKPSRDICQRGTSLTIQCQVDSQVTMMFWYRQQPGQSLTLIATANQGSEATYESGFVIDKFPISRPNLTFSTLTVSNMSPEDSSIYLCSVVRDSVNTEAFFGQGTRLTVV.

This clonotype was seen many times. The chain joins TRBV7-2 to TRBJ2-2; D perhaps matches TRBD2 (6 bases). Deletions cut 5 bases from V and 6 bases from J, with 19 bases between. Germline lookup yields CDR1 SGHTA and CDR2 FQGNSA. The CDR3 extends over 16 amino acids. CDR3 residues: CASSVLSGVLSGELFF. The DNA for the CDR3 is TGTGCCAGCAGCGTCCTTAGCGGTGTCTTGTCCGGGGAGCTGTTTTTT.

This clonotype occurred many times. The rearrangement joins TRBV12-3 or TRBV12-4 to TRBJ1-1; D possibly corresponds to TRBD1 (5 bases). V gave up 6 bases and J gave up 2 bases, with 13 bases separating them. This CDR3 is 14 amino acids long. CDR3 nucleotides: TGTGCCAGCAGACCCTATGGGGGAAACACTGAAGCTTTCTTT. This gives the protein CASRPYGGNTEAFF.

This clonotype was detected a few times. The V gene is TRBV7-8, the J gene TRBJ2-1, with 7 bases that match TRBD2. CDR1 SGHVS and CDR2 FQNEAQ come from the germline V gene. V trimming: 4 bases; J trimming: 10 bases; junction bases outside the gene matches: 4. The CDR3 contains 12 residues. Here the CDR3 DNA reads TGTGCCAGCAGCTGGACTAGTTTGGAGCAGTTCTTC. Amino acid sequence: CASSWTSLEQFF.

The V call is TRBV5-1, the J call TRBJ1-4; 8 bases map to TRBD1. The CDR3 runs to 13 residues. V lost 4 bases, J lost 8 bases, and 4 bases stayed unmatched. Germline V CDR1 and CDR2: SGHRS, YFSETQ. The CDR3 coding sequence is TGCGCCAGCAGCCCGACAGGGGCCGAAAAACTGTTTTTT. Translated, it gives CASSPTGAEKLFF.

The chain employs TRBV10-3 and TRBJ2-5, with D possibly called TRBD1 or TRBD2 (5 bases each). This CDR3 is built from 15 residues. Germline V gene lookup returns CDR1 ENHRY and CDR2 SYGVKD. V was trimmed by 0 bases and J by 7 bases, leaving 15 bases between them. The CDR3 coding sequence is TGTGCCATCAGTGAGTCCACCGGGACCCCCGGGACCCAGTACTTC. This codes for CAISESTGTPGTQYF.